One and the same sample provided the 28 T cell receptor beta chains below, sequenced in a study of post-analysis software for immune sequencing data. General study points: Included in a set of about five TRBV segments more frequent in patients than controls were TRBV5-6, TRBV5-1 and TRBV20-1.

Unique molecular identifiers were present in the TCR beta cDNA libraries. TCRdb reanalysed the PCR reads using MiXCR and keeps one entry per CDR3 protein. The profile shows some 890,000 distinct CDR3 sequences, roughly 50% of them singletons. These receptors' targets are unknown. The specimen was blood. These receptor sequences come from a girl aged 5-17 years with multiple sclerosis.

This clonotype appeared a few times. This sequence joins TRBV5-1 and TRBJ2-7; D unresolved. CDR1 SGHRS and CDR2 YFSETQ come from the germline V gene. V lost 4 bases, J lost 0 bases, and 8 bases lay in between. The CDR3 covers 13 residues. The chain's CDR3 is CASSHDTSYEQYF. As DNA, the CDR3 is TGCGCCAGCAGCCATGACACCTCCTACGAGCAGTACTTC.

This clonotype was picked up a small number of times. The rearrangement links TRBV5-1 to TRBJ1-1; D unclear. V was cut by 3 bases and J by 1 base, with 16 bases left in between. Germline lookup yields CDR1 SGHRS and CDR2 YFSETQ. This CDR3 region has 16 residues. The DNA of the CDR3 is TGCGCCAGCAGCTCCTACCGGGAGGGCTCGAACACTGAAGCTTTCTTT. Encoded protein: CASSSYREGSNTEAFF.

V usage is TRBV7-8 and J usage is TRBJ2-3; TRBD1 is a possible D gene (5 bases). This CDR3 region has 15 residues. Germline lookup yields CDR1 SGHVS and CDR2 FQNEAQ. With 5 bases removed from V and 2 bases from J, the gap between germline ends came to 14 bases. CDR3: CASSDLRAPTDTQYF. For the CDR3, the DNA is TGTGCCAGCAGCGATCTCAGGGCCCCCACAGATACGCAGTATTTT. The complete variable domain, with remaining parts taken from reference TRBV7-8 and TRBJ2-3, reads GAGVSQSPRYKVAKRGQDVALRCDPISGHVSLFWYQQALGQGPEFLTYFQNEAQLDKSGLPSDRFFAERPEGSVSTLKIQRTQQEDSAVYLCASSDLRAPTDTQYFGPGTRLTVL.

This clonotype was recorded a few times. The J gene is TRBJ2-7, the V gene TRBV19; no reliable D call. CDR1 and CDR2 (germline): LNHDA, SQIVND (reference sequence). This CDR3 has 12 amino acids. With 1 base removed from V and 6 bases from J, the gap between germline ends came to 7 bases. The DNA of the CDR3 is TGTGCCAGTAGTATAGTTCTCGGCGAGCAGTACTTC. Translation gives CASSIVLGEQYF.

This chain links TRBV5-1 with TRBJ2-7; 11 bases map to TRBD2. Germline loops: CDR1 SGHRS, CDR2 YFSETQ. The CDR3 has 16 residues. The ends lost 3 bases at V and 2 bases at J; junction bases unmatched: 7. The CDR3 DNA reads as TGCGCCAGCAGCTGGGGGGGGACTAGCGGAACCTACGAGCAGTACTTC. Residues: CASSWGGTSGTYEQYF.

In DNA form, the CDR3 reads TGTGCCATCAGAGGGCTTAGGAACACTGAAGCTTTCTTT. Translating it yields CAIRGLRNTEAFF. The J gene is TRBJ1-1, the V gene TRBV10-3; D is undetermined. Trimming removed 6 bases from V and 1 base from J, with 9 bases in between. The CDR3 is 13 amino acids. Looked up from germline, CDR1 is ENHRY and CDR2 is SYGVKD.

The J gene is TRBJ2-1, the V gene TRBV29-1; weak D call: TRBD1 (5 bases). Germline V CDR1 and CDR2: SQVTM, ANQGSEA. V was pared by 4 bases and J by 0 bases, with 10 bases between. This CDR3 is 14 amino acids long. The CDR3 protein is CSVGQHFSYNEQFF. The CDR3 bases are TGCAGCGTTGGACAGCATTTCTCCTACAATGAGCAGTTCTTC.

The chain is built from TRBV9 and TRBJ2-7; D is uncertain. The V and J ends lost 0 bases and 2 bases respectively, with 9 bases between them. Germline values: CDR1 SGDLS, CDR2 YYNGEE. The CDR3 covers 14 residues. The CDR3 region is CASSVGPPAYEQYF. For the CDR3, the DNA is TGTGCCAGCAGCGTAGGACCCCCGGCCTACGAGCAGTACTTC.

This clonotype showed up just once. This sequence joins TRBV20-1 and TRBJ2-3, with 9 nucleotides matching TRBD2. The CDR3 runs 14 residues. Germline values: CDR1 DFQATT, CDR2 SNEGSKA (reference sequence). V shed 2 bases and J 6 bases; nucleotides not matched to a gene: 6. The CDR3 DNA reads TGCAGTGCTAGATACGGCGGGGGGGCGGATACGCAGTATTTT. It is translated as CSARYGGGADTQYF.

In this sample, this clonotype turned up a few times. J is TRBJ2-1 and V is TRBV6-4; D uncertain. This CDR3 has 14 amino acids. Per the germline V gene, CDR1 is MRHNA and CDR2 is SNTAGT. V lost 4 bases and J 4 bases, leaving 11 bases between the germline ends. CDR3 sequence (DNA): TGTGCCAGCAGTGTGGAACGGTCGTACAATGAGCAGTTCTTC. Amino acids: CASSVERSYNEQFF.

This clonotype was observed a few times. The rearrangement links TRBV28 to TRBJ2-4; 7 bases are shared with TRBD1. The CDR3 spans 20 residues. The germline gives CDR1 MDHEN, CDR2 SYDVKM. The ends lost 1 base at V and 2 bases at J; junction bases unmatched: 17. In DNA form, the CDR3 reads TGTGCCAGCAGTTTATATCCCGCCGGATGGGACAGCGCTTCCAAAAACATTCAGTACTTC. Its translation: CASSLYPAGWDSASKNIQYF. Using reference TRBV28 and TRBJ2-4 for the parts outside the CDR3, the full variable domain is DVKVTQSSRYLVKRTGEKVFLECVQDMDHENMFWYRQDPGLGLRLIYFSYDVKMKEKGDIPEGYSVSREKKERFSLILESASTNQTSMYLCASSLYPAGWDSASKNIQYFGAGTRLSVL.

This clonotype showed up just a few times. V usage is TRBV4-1 and J usage is TRBJ2-5; 9 nucleotides match TRBD2. V was clipped by 4 bases and J by 2 bases; unmatched bases: 5. The CDR3 loop spans 15 amino acids. Germline CDR1 reads MGHRA; CDR2 reads YSYEKL. The CDR3 region has the DNA TGCGCCAGCAGCCGGATTCTAGCGGGGCAAGAGACCCAGTACTTC. Its protein is CASSRILAGQETQYF.

The CDR3 sequence is CSVDTGTGRFEQYF. In DNA, the CDR3 is TGCAGCGTTGATACCGGGACAGGCCGGTTCGAGCAGTACTTC. This chain links TRBV29-1 with TRBJ2-5; 8 bases align to TRBD1. With the DNA end fitting TRBJ2-7 better, the J assignment may be wrong. This CDR3 has 14 residues. The germline gives CDR1 SQVTM, CDR2 ANQGSEA.

V is TRBV12-3 or TRBV12-4 and J is TRBJ2-4, with D possibly matching TRBD1 (5 bases). The tail of the sequence fits TRBJ2-7 better, so the J call may be wrong. The CDR3 spans 13 residues. The CDR3 DNA sequence: TGTGCCAGCAGTTTGGGCAGGGCCCACGAGCAGTACTTC. Translation: CASSLGRAHEQYF.

The chain has TRBV29-1 and TRBJ2-3; D is unclear. Trimming took 7 bases from V and 6 from J, leaving 20 bases between them. Germline V gene lookup returns CDR1 SQVTM and CDR2 ANQGSEA. The length of the CDR3 is 14 residues. In DNA form, the CDR3 reads TGCAGCGGTCAAAACCGGGTCCATGGGGATACGCAGTATTTT. This gives the protein CSGQNRVHGDTQYF.

V gene TRBV7-9 combines with J gene TRBJ2-2, with no clear D. The CDR3 totals 14 residues. Trimming left V 0 bases short and J 2 bases short, with 4 bases between. The germline V gene encodes CDR1 SEHNR and CDR2 FQNEAQ (reference sequence). The DNA for the CDR3 is TGTGCCAGCAGCTTAGCGGGTAACACCGGGGAGCTGTTTTTT. Amino acids: CASSLAGNTGELFF.

The chain uses TRBV29-1 and TRBJ1-2; tentative D call: TRBD1 (5 bases). Trimming left V 7 bases short and J 0 bases short, with 18 bases between. Germline V gene data show CDR1 as SQVTM and CDR2 as ANQGSEA. The CDR3 covers 15 residues. CDR3 amino acids: CSAYGDLVTNYGYTF. The CDR3 DNA is TGCAGCGCGTATGGGGACCTTGTAACTAACTATGGCTACACCTTC. Based on the CDR3 plus reference TRBV29-1 and TRBJ1-2, the full variable domain is SAVISQKPSRDICQRGTSLTIQCQVDSQVTMMFWYRQQPGQSLTLIATANQGSEATYESGFVIDKFPISRPNLTFSTLTVSNMSPEDSSIYLCSAYGDLVTNYGYTFGSGTRLTVV.

In this sample, this clonotype turned up once. The junction departs from germline at one end; a sequencing error may be responsible. The V and J genes are TRBV7-2 and TRBJ2-1; TRBD2 aligns across 8 bases. The CDR3 loop spans 15 amino acids. Germline V gene data show CDR1 as SGHTA and CDR2 as FQGNSA. For the CDR3, the DNA is TGTGCCTGCAGCTTAGTGGGACTAGGTCAGAATGAGCAGTTCTTC. Protein product: CACSLVGLGQNEQFF.

The chain uses TRBV6-2 or TRBV6-3 and TRBJ2-5, with 7 bases aligning to TRBD2. Germline V CDR1 and CDR2: MNHEY, SVGEGT. V lost 5 bases and J lost 4; bases outside the gene matches: 7. The CDR3 is 14 amino acids. This chain's CDR3 is CASSRAGTAETQYF. In DNA form, the CDR3 reads TGTGCCAGCAGTCGAGCGGGAACGGCAGAGACCCAGTACTTC.

The CDR3 sequence: CASSHGGTPPCEQYF. The CDR3 bases are TGTGCCAGCAGCCATGGGGGGACACCACCCTGCGAGCAGTACTTC. The chain employs TRBV3-1 and TRBJ2-4; either TRBD1 or TRBD2 may fit D (6 bases each). Matching the DNA end better, TRBJ2-7 makes the J call doubtful. This CDR3 region has 15 residues. Looked up from germline, CDR1 is LGHDT and CDR2 is YNNKEL (reference sequence).

The sample holds a few counts of this clonotype. The J gene is TRBJ1-1, the V gene TRBV12-3 or TRBV12-4; D remains unclear. Trimming removed 5 bases at V and 5 bases at J, with 9 bases between. The CDR3 contains 12 residues. In nucleotides, the CDR3 is TGTGCCAGCAGTCCTATGGGGACTGAAGCTTTCTTT. This encodes CASSPMGTEAFF.

This clonotype showed up just a few times. V is TRBV9 and J is TRBJ2-1; 8 bases agree with TRBD1. The CDR3 is made up of 15 amino acids. The junction had 6 bases not matched to a gene; V was cut back by 2 bases and J by 5 bases. Germline V gene sequence: CDR1 SGDLS, CDR2 YYNGEE. The CDR3 is CASSVDRGLDNEQFF. The CDR3 nucleotides are TGTGCCAGCAGCGTTGACAGGGGTCTCGACAATGAGCAGTTCTTC. The full variable domain, with the rest looked up from reference TRBV9 and TRBJ2-1, is DSGVTQTPKHLITATGQRVTLRCSPRSGDLSVYWYQQSLDQGLQFLIQYYNGEERAKGNILERFSAQQFPDLHSELNLSSLELGDSALYFCASSVDRGLDNEQFFGPGTRLTVL.

The V and J genes are TRBV29-1 and TRBJ2-3; D remains unclear. CDR1 is SQVTM and CDR2 is ANQGSEA in the germline V gene. V dropped 1 base and J dropped 2 bases, with 13 bases sitting between them. This CDR3 contains 15 residues. The chain's CDR3 is CSVEARRQVTDTQYF. DNA for the CDR3: TGCAGCGTTGAAGCCCGGCGGCAAGTCACAGATACGCAGTATTTT.

The J gene is TRBJ1-6, the V gene TRBV7-6; D unclear. Trimming took off 5 bases at V and 12 bases at J, with 14 bases between the two ends. The CDR3 runs 13 residues. Germline assignment: CDR1 SGHVS and CDR2 FNYEAQ. The chain's CDR3 is CASSQQDDLPLHF. The CDR3 DNA sequence: TGTGCCAGCAGCCAGCAGGACGATTTACCCCTCCACTTT.

V and J are TRBV10-3 and TRBJ2-7; D gene ambiguous. Per germline, CDR1 ENHRY and CDR2 SYGVKD. This CDR3 is built from 14 residues. Trimming pared 5 bases from V and 2 bases from J, leaving 13 bases between. CDR3 sequence: CAISPNRVPYEQYF. The CDR3, as DNA: TGTGCCATCAGTCCCAATCGAGTTCCCTACGAGCAGTACTTC.

Points on this clonotype: An end of the junction does not agree with germline; a read error may underlie this. V and J are TRBV6-6 and TRBJ2-7, with D possibly matching TRBD1 (5 bases). The CDR3 loop spans 14 amino acids. Germline values: CDR1 MNHNY, CDR2 SVGAGI (reference sequence). CDR3 in amino acids: CTSSQGHLGYEQYF. In DNA, the CDR3 is TGTACCAGCAGTCAAGGACATCTCGGGTACGAGCAGTACTTC.

This chain joins TRBV3-1 and TRBJ2-1, with 8 bases matching TRBD2. The germline V gene encodes CDR1 LGHDT and CDR2 YNNKEL (reference sequence). V lost 0 bases and J lost 6; bases outside the gene matches: 7. The CDR3 contains 16 residues. The CDR3 DNA reads as TGTGCCAGCAGCCAAGATCCCAGCGGGGGAATCAATGAGCAGTTCTTC. It yields the protein CASSQDPSGGINEQFF.

The V and J genes are TRBV12-3 or TRBV12-4 and TRBJ2-1; 7 bases map to TRBD2. J was trimmed by 6 bases and V by 6 bases; bases with no gene match: 11. The CDR3 has 15 residues. The CDR3 sequence: CASSYLASGSNEQFF. DNA for the CDR3: TGTGCCAGCAGCTACCTCGCTAGCGGAAGCAATGAGCAGTTCTTC.